The entry below describes one T cell receptor beta chain. It was with 60 Vbeta and 13 Jbeta primers that the PCR ran. Authors' processing steps: Some 11 million of the about 80 million unique TCR beta chains counted in a later analysis were shared. Libraries were prepared by immunoSEQ multiplex PCR; TCRdb keeps only in-frame clonotypes and omits some of them. The D gene and trimming were derived from the DNA, and the V and J assignments and clone size from that table. This sample yields tens of thousands of clones, of which 79% are seen a single time; approximately 2.4% belongs to the top ten. This entry is derived from a study of cytomegalovirus exposure and HLA in healthy donors. Trimming removed 4 bases from V and 6 bases from J, with 10 bases in between. This CDR3 has 13 residues. CDR1 and CDR2 from the germline V gene are SEHNR and FQNEAQ (reference sequence).

Source material: PBMCs. This TCR derives from a man aged 25 to 40 in good health and CMV-seronegative. The genes are TRBV7-9 and TRBJ2-1; D is perhaps TRBD2 (6 bases). CDR3 residues: CASSSLTSNEQFF. As DNA, the CDR3 is TGTGCCAGCAGCTCTTTGACTAGCAATGAGCAGTTCTTC.